Below, one T cell receptor beta chain is given with its context. This entry comes from a study of blood T cell repertoires in COVID-19. As for the study in general: Samples representing acute and convalescent COVID-19 were sourced from the United States, Italy and Spain. T cells, B-cell-depleted T cells, or PBMCs supplied cDNA or gDNA.

Germline V gene sequence: CDR1 LNHDA, CDR2 SQIVND (reference sequence). This CDR3 is 12 amino acids long. V shed 4 bases and J 15 bases; nucleotides not matched to a gene: 8. Profiled with immunoSEQ multiplex PCR; TCRdb holds only in-frame clones, not every one. The table lists about 180,000 clones, approximately 80% of them singletons. Sequenced input: peripheral blood. The rearrangement links TRBV19 to TRBJ1-5; 8 nucleotides agree with TRBD1. The source is a human donor in a cohort sampled during active COVID-19. CDR3 sequence: CASSTPRTGWHF. As DNA, the CDR3 is TGTGCCAGTAGTACCCCTCGGACAGGGTGGCATTTT.